This entry is about one T cell receptor beta chain. The clone's antigen remains unknown. Nothing much larger sits one base from this clone, and base qualities are not available. The CDR3 regions of human TCRbeta chains were analyzed by immunosequencing. In the authors' own workflow: Repertoire TCRs were matched against a reference library of SARS-CoV-2-specific TCRs generated with the MIRA antigen-specificity platform. Breadth was defined as the fraction of unique TCRs that were SARS-CoV-2-associated. Depth was defined as the fraction of total T cells that were SARS-CoV-2-associated. Using the MIRA data, each spike-specific TCR was assigned both to the spike region to which the TCR was reactive and to a CD4 or CD8 class. Log10-transformed breadth and depth values were compared by one-way ANOVA with Sidak's multiple comparisons tests. In TCRdb, the immuneACCESS table is reduced to in-frame sequences with V and J assigned. These tables do not hold every clone; where another copy was compared, an unresolved V gene accounts for under half, and the others remain unexplained. V, J and clone size reflect that table, while D and trimming were determined from the DNA. A total of 150,000 to 200,000 clones appear in this sample, 70% to 90% of them only once. In total, the top ten clones hold around 5.8% of the sample.

This entry is derived from a study of T cell responses to AZD1222 COVID-19 vaccine (dated by TCRdb to the early 2020s). About the study as a whole: AZD1222 recipients whose second dose came at about 4 weeks and those whose second dose came at about 12 weeks were combined into one group, since spike-specific TCR depth and breadth did not differ between the two schedules. Enrollment into the trials was organized by age into subgroups of 18-55, 56-69 and 70-plus years, and those subgroups contained around 150, 28 and 57 TCR-sequenced participants, respectively. TCR sequencing was performed for 233 trial participants, of whom 207 were given two doses of AZD1222 and 26 were given two doses of MenACWY control vaccine. Overall study outcomes, separate from this receptor: In the small 56-69-year group, the increase in depth fell short of significance, most likely because of low power. No day 14 peak-response samples were available, so repertoires were characterized only after the peak T cell response. Participants were mostly white British and included more females than males, and it was suggested by the authors that clonal diversity may have been underestimated. Nearly half of unique spike-specific TCRs reportedly recognized epitopes outside regions mutated in the B.1.351 and B.1.1.7 variants. Conclusions about previously exposed vaccinees were limited because only a handful of AZD1222 recipients were SARS-CoV-2 seropositive at baseline. After two AZD1222 doses, both the breadth and the depth of spike-specific TCRs were significantly higher than at day 0 and than in MenACWY recipients. CD4 TCRs associated with the vaccine covered the entire spike protein, and the dominant responses were in regions 160-218 and 743-854.

Including cysteine and phenylalanine, the CDR3 has 14 amino acids. The sequence is cut down to CDR3 DNA, 42 bases in frame from base 1. Cut back by 2 bases and 5 bases, the V and J ends lie 13 bases apart. The germline V gene gives CDR1 as WSHSY and CDR2 as SAAADI. The label giving this sample's time point can be read as: baseline before first vaccination. Vaccinee samples came from UK trials COV001 and COV002, including a single-blind randomized controlled phase 2/3 trial of AZD1222 (ChAdOx1 nCoV-19) in healthy adults. For TCRbeta chain sequencing, PBMC samples from trial participants were taken at day 0 and at day 28 after the second dose.

This receptor chain uses TRBV10-2 and TRBJ2-7; too little of a D gene remains to name it. The clonotype comes from an adult in good health. The sample in question was peripheral blood, obtained on day 0 of AZD1222 vaccination. CDR3 reads: CASSETRTSDEQYF. Read as DNA, the sequence is TGCGCCAGCAGTGAGACCCGGACCTCTGACGAGCAGTACTTC.